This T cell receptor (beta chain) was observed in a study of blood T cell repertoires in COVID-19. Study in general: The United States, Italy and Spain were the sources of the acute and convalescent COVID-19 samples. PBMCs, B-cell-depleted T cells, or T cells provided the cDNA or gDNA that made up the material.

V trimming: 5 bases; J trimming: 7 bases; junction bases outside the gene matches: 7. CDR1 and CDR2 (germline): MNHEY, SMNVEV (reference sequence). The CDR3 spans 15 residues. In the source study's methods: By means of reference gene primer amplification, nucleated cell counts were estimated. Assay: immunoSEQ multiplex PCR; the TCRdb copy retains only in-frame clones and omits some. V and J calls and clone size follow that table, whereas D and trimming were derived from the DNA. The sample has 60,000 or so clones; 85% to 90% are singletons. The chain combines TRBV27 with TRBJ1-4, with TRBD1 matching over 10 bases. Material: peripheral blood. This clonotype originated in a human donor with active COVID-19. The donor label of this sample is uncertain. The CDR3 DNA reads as TGTGCCAGCAGTAGACTCCGGGACAGGGGTGAAAAACTGTTTTTT. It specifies CASSRLRDRGEKLFF.